Here is one T cell receptor (beta chain) with its context. This clonotype was seen many times. There is no known antigen for this receptor. The sample holds no much larger clone one base away, and base qualities are not on file. This record comes from a study of T cells in Graves' hyperthyroidism and ophthalmopathy (dated by TCRdb to about 2019). In terms of the full investigation: To identify TCR V-J signatures that set the groups apart, the researchers used a discovery cohort of 95 to 100 patients, made up of roughly 40 with Graves' ophthalmopathy and around 58 with stable Graves' hyperthyroidism. For training and testing, the 100 or so patients in the discovery cohort were randomly divided in a 7:3 ratio. According to the paper, TCR Vbeta CDR3 sequencing was carried out on around 140 peripheral blood samples, which came from under 50 ophthalmopathy, some 73 hyperthyroidism and roughly 17 progressor patients. After blood sampling, hyperthyroidism patients were treated with methimazole at a starting dose of 30 mg daily, and ophthalmopathy patients were treated with high-dose intravenous methylprednisolone. In roughly six Graves' hyperthyroidism patients, the study also compared T-cell repertoires from thyroid tissue with T-cell repertoires from blood. Prospective prediction of ophthalmopathy was tested in an independent validation cohort of fewer than 20 hyperthyroidism patients and some 17 patients who later progressed to ophthalmopathy.

Stable Graves' hyperthyroidism was defined as no progression to ophthalmopathy during 18 months of follow-up. Hyperthyroidism patients were newly diagnosed, with disease duration under 2 months, and aged 18 to 65 years. Patients with uncontrolled infections, other autoimmune diseases, pregnancy or lactation were excluded. Clinical symptoms, serum thyroxine and TRAb, thyroid ultrasound, and orbital computed tomography formed the basis for the diagnoses. Trizol reagent was used to extract total RNA, and RNA quality was then checked on an Agilent 2100 Bioanalyzer. Study-wide conclusions, independent of this receptor: A 13 V-J signature model separated ophthalmopathy from stable hyperthyroidism, with 87.88% sensitivity and roughly 82% specificity in cross-validation and 80%/75% in testing. In validation, the model predicted progression to ophthalmopathy with roughly 66% sensitivity and 72% to 85% specificity, a median of 6.5 months before onset. Most expanded thyroid clonotypes (frequency above 0.001) were also found in blood, which suggests that blood repertoires may mirror thyroid immune responses. Sample size was not statistically predetermined, and investigators were not blinded to group allocation.

V loses 5 bases of germline sequence and J loses 8 bases, and the interval between the two ends is 22 bases. As encoded in the germline V gene (reference sequence), CDR1 is LNHDA while CDR2 is SQIVND. The CDR3 contains 16 residues, cysteine and phenylalanine counted. Only the CDR3 DNA stays, 48 bases, in frame from base 1. The TCR beta CDR3 regions were amplified from RNA transcripts. For the first round of RT-PCR on the TCR CDR3, the HTBI primer set was used together with the Qiagen OneStep RT-PCR kit. The libraries were constructed in a second round of multiplex PCR and then size-selected and purified. Libraries were sequenced paired-end with 100 bp reads on an Illumina HiSeq2000. In the authors' own workflow: SOAPnuke was used to process the raw data, throwing out any read that contained adapters or uncalled bases, had a mean Phred below 15, or lacked an exact constant-primer or identifier match. COPE v1.2.5 was used to merge high-quality paired reads, and clonotypes were defined as unique nucleotide sequences. MiTCR v1.1 was used to align clonotypes to the IMGT TRBV, TRBD and TRBJ reference segments. Only V-J combinations with frequency above 0.0001, covering approximately 99% of repertoires, were analysed. A TCS score was defined as the ratio between F50 (clonal expansion) and ExV (chaos), using BLOSUM62-based TCRdist between CDR3 peptides within each V-J. Welch's t-statistics and random forest reduced several hundred V-J features to roughly 13, which were used in a naive Bayes classifier (R e1071). The similarity between thyroid and blood repertoires was quantified using the Morisita-Horn index. TCRdb cleaned the public reads at Q25 with fastp, built clones with MiXCR and kept in-frame beta chains. One record per CDR3 amino acid sequence lists the most common genes and DNA. The V and J calls come from TCRdb's annotation, not from the publication. Present in this sample are 450,000 to 700,000 distinct CDR3 sequences, approximately 44% of which were seen just once. The top ten clones comprise about 8.3% of the sample.

The sequencing sample was made of peripheral blood or thyroid tissue (not recorded which). The chain uses TRBV19 and TRBJ1-5; matching of 6 bases hints at TRBD1 as the D gene. The source is a woman in her late teens or twenties with Graves' hyperthyroidism. The CDR3 protein sequence reads: CASSPATSRAGEPQHF. The bases read TGTGCCAGTAGTCCCGCCACGTCTCGGGCAGGGGAGCCCCAGCATTTT.